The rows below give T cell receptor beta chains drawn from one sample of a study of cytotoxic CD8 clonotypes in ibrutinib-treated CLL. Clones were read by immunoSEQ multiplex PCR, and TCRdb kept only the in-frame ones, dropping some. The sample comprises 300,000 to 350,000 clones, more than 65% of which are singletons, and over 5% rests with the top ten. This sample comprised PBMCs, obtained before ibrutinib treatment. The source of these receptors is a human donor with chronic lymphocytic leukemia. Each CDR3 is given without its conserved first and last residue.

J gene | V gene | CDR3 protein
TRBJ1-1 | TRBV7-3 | ASKKTVNTEAF
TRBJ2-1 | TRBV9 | ASSTGEREGHNEQF
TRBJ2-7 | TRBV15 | ATSREEDDYEQY
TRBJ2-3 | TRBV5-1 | ASSHSGRALPDTQY
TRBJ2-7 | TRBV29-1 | SVGGQVSYEQY
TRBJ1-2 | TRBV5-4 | ASSPEPGDYGYT
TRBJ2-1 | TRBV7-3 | ASSPGLAGLNEQF
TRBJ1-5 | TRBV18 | ASSLGANSNQPQH
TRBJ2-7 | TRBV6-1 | ASSDVSRNEQY
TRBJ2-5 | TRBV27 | ASSTGLMGTGTQY
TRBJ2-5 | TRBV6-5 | ASSYGGRIETQY
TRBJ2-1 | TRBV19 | ASMAGGQDNEQF
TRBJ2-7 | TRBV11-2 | ASSLGGLAGGEQY
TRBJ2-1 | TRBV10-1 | ASSFRTSGSILSYNEQF
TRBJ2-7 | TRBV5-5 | ASSSTGGGAAYEQY
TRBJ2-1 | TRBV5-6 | ASSPPWATNEQF
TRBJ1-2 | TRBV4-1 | ASSRGTAYNYGYT
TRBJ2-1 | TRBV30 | AWSDRHEQF
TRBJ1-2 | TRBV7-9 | ASSLGGGYT
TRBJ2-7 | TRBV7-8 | ASSSKAGGPGHEQY
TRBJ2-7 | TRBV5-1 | ATAPGLRTGGHEQY
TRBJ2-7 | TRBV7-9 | ASSSLFGFEQY
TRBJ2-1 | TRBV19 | ASKTSGGDDNEQF
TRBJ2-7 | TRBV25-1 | ASRGDSYEQY
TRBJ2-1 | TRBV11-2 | ASSLGHQSYNEQF
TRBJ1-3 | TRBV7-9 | ASSTYLSSGNTIY
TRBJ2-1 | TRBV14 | ASSRKSSSYNEQF
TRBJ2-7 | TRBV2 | ASSEAPSGTPREQY
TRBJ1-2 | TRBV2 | ASSAPGVGYT
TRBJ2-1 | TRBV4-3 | ASSQGGLADSSYNEQF
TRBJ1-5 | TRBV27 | ASSLSTTGDQPQH
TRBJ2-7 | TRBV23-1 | ASSHLGVNHEQY
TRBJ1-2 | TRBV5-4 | ASSLVGQLTQGDYGYT
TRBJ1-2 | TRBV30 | AWSVSGYGYT
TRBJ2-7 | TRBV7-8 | ASGPYRGSPYEQY
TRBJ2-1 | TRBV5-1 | ASSTIGTSGHNEQF
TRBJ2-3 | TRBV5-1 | ASSLQREDTQY
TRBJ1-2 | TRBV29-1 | SDGNPLIRNGYT
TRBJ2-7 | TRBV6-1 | ASSSTYEQY
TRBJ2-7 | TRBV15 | ATSRDLAGSYEQY
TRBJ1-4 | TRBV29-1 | SAFLGEKLF
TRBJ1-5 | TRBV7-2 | ASSLGSGNRQPQH
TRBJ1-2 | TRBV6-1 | ASIFGTEYGYT
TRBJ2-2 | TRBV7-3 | ASSAGTSGSKNTGELF
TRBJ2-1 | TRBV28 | ASSPMDEQF
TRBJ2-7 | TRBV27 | ASKRKTFSYEQY
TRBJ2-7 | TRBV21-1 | ASNQRQGKVYEQY
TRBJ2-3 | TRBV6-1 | ASIMGSTDTQY
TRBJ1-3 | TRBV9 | ASSVAWGAPGNTIY
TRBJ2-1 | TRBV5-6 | ASSFYLADDYNEQF
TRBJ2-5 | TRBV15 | ATSRDLGTSGVETQY
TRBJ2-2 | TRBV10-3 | AIRGLREGDPGELF
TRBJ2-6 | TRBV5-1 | ASSLRGKLAFAGANVLT
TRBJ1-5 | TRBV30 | AWSVTGSNQPQH